A selection of T cell receptor beta chains follows, all from one sample in a study of OX40 agonist ivuxolimab in advanced cancers. Measured with immunoSEQ multiplex PCR; TCRdb has only the in-frame clones, and not every one. The top ten hold about 4.5% of the sample, which has roughly 88,000 clones, approximately 89% seen once. This sample comprised CD4+ or CD8+ T cells sorted from blood, obtained in a trial of the OX40 agonist ivuxolimab. These receptors were obtained from an adult with an advanced solid tumor such as melanoma, head and neck, liver or kidney cancer. Both conserved end residues are part of each CDR3. The D gene is left open where the match is weak. The size field is filled for only some rows; it gives once, few, many or a size class.

D: NA; size: NA; V: TRBV2; J: TRBJ2-3; DNA: TGTGCCAGCAGTGTCGGGGTTTGGCTAGTAAAAAAAGATACGCAGTATTTT; CDR3: CASSVGVWLVKKDTQYF
D: NA; size: NA; V: TRBV5-1; J: TRBJ1-4; DNA: TGCGCCAGCAGCCCTCTCCCGGGGGAGGGTAATGAAAAACTGTTTTTT; CDR3: CASSPLPGEGNEKLFF
D: NA; size: NA; V: TRBV30; J: TRBJ1-1; DNA: TGTGCCTGGAGTGTACAACCGATGAACACTGAAGCTTTCTTT; CDR3: CAWSVQPMNTEAFF
D: NA; size: NA; V: TRBV25-1; J: TRBJ1-5; DNA: TGTGCCAGCAGTGAATCGTTAGGGGAACAGCCCCAGCATTTT; CDR3: CASSESLGEQPQHF
D: NA; size: NA; V: TRBV6-1; J: TRBJ1-5; DNA: TGTGCCAGCAGTGTCAGGGGCAATCAGCCCCAGCATTTT; CDR3: CASSVRGNQPQHF
D: NA; size: NA; V: TRBV7-2; J: TRBJ1-5; DNA: TGTGCCAGCAGCTATCTTACAGGGTATCAGCCCCAGCATTTT; CDR3: CASSYLTGYQPQHF
D: NA; size: NA; V: TRBV4-1; J: TRBJ1-3; DNA: TGCGCCAGCAGCCAAGAAGAAGGAGGGACCCAGCATACCATATATTTT; CDR3: CASSQEEGGTQHTIYF
D: TRBD1; size: NA; V: TRBV6-1; J: TRBJ1-2; DNA: TGTGCCAGCAGTGTCATTAAGGGACAGGGGGCTGGAGGCTACACCTTC; CDR3: CASSVIKGQGAGGYTF
D: TRBD2; size: NA; V: TRBV18; J: TRBJ2-4; DNA: TGTGCCAGCTCACCTGAGCTAGCGGGAGGGCTTGACACATGGGACATTCAGTACTTC; CDR3: CASSPELAGGLDTWDIQYF
D: NA; size: few; V: TRBV28; J: TRBJ1-1; DNA: TGTGCCAGCACGGGTGGGGGCGCGACTTGGCTCCAAGCTTTCTTT; CDR3: CASTGGGATWLQAFF
D: TRBD1; size: NA; V: TRBV28; J: TRBJ2-7; DNA: TGTGCCAGCAGTCAGACAGGGGCCTCCTACGAGCAGTACTTC; CDR3: CASSQTGASYEQYF
D: NA; size: NA; V: TRBV28; J: TRBJ1-3; DNA: TGTGCCAGCAGGTCCAATCTGTCTGGAAACACCATATATTTT; CDR3: CASRSNLSGNTIYF
D: TRBD2; size: NA; V: TRBV4-1; J: TRBJ2-2; DNA: TGCGCCAGCAGCCAAGGGGGACTAGCGGGAGTTGGGACCGGGGAGCTGTTTTTT; CDR3: CASSQGGLAGVGTGELFF
D: TRBD1; size: NA; V: TRBV2; J: TRBJ1-4; DNA: TGTGCCAGCAAGGGGTTGGGGACAGGGGGAGAAAAACTGTTTTTT; CDR3: CASKGLGTGGEKLFF
D: NA; size: few; V: TRBV19; J: TRBJ1-3; DNA: TGTGCCACCCCTTCAGGGGCTCCTGGAAACACCATATATTTT; CDR3: CATPSGAPGNTIYF
D: TRBD1; size: NA; V: TRBV7-9; J: TRBJ1-2; DNA: TGTGCCAGCAGCTTCGACAGGGCCGGTGGCTACACCTTC; CDR3: CASSFDRAGGYTF
D: NA; size: NA; V: TRBV4-3; J: TRBJ1-4; DNA: TGCGCCAGCAGCCTAGGCGCCTATGAAAAACTGTTTTTT; CDR3: CASSLGAYEKLFF
D: TRBD1; size: NA; V: TRBV7-2; J: TRBJ1-1; DNA: TGTGCCAGCAGCTTCCAGACAGGGTCCCACACTGAAGCTTTCTTT; CDR3: CASSFQTGSHTEAFF
D: NA; size: NA; V: TRBV5-5; J: TRBJ1-1; DNA: TGTGCCAGCAGCTTGGCGCACTCGAACACTGAAGCTTTCTTT; CDR3: CASSLAHSNTEAFF
D: NA; size: NA; V: TRBV19; J: TRBJ1-2; DNA: TGTGCCAGTAGTCCAAGTGCAGGGACGGGCGGCTACACCTTC; CDR3: CASSPSAGTGGYTF
D: NA; size: NA; V: TRBV28; J: TRBJ1-6; DNA: TGTGCCAGCAGTTATCGGCCGAATAATTCACCCCTCCACTTT; CDR3: CASSYRPNNSPLHF
D: TRBD1; size: NA; V: TRBV19; J: TRBJ1-2; DNA: TGTGCCAGTACGAGACCCGGGACAGTTATGGACTACACCTTC; CDR3: CASTRPGTVMDYTF
D: NA; size: NA; V: TRBV5-1; J: TRBJ1-1; DNA: TGCGCCAGTTCAGGGGATCGGATGAACACTGAAGCTTTCTTT; CDR3: CASSGDRMNTEAFF
D: NA; size: NA; V: TRBV10-1; J: TRBJ2-7; DNA: TGCGCCAGCAGCTTAGAGAGGAGCTCCTACGAGCAGTACTTC; CDR3: CASSLERSSYEQYF
D: TRBD2; size: NA; V: TRBV2; J: TRBJ2-1; DNA: TGTGCCAGCAGTGGAAAGTTACCGGGACTAGCGGGAATCAATGAGCAGTTCTTC; CDR3: CASSGKLPGLAGINEQFF
D: NA; size: NA; V: TRBV18; J: TRBJ1-1; DNA: TGTGCCAGCTATGGACAGCTGAACACTGAAGCTTTCTTT; CDR3: CASYGQLNTEAFF
D: TRBD1; size: NA; V: TRBV19; J: TRBJ1-1; DNA: TGTGCCACCCACAGGGGGTTCACTGAAGCTTTCTTT; CDR3: CATHRGFTEAFF
D: NA; size: NA; V: TRBV7-6; J: TRBJ2-3; DNA: TGTGCCAGCAGCACTTTACTAGGGGCAGATACGCAGTATTTT; CDR3: CASSTLLGADTQYF
D: NA; size: NA; V: TRBV18; J: TRBJ1-5; DNA: TGTGCCAGCTCACCACCGGGGCCCGGGGAGCCCCAGCATTTT; CDR3: CASSPPGPGEPQHF
D: NA; size: once; V: TRBV7-2; J: TRBJ2-3; DNA: TGTGCCAGCAGCCCCGGCACAGATACGCAGTATTTT; CDR3: CASSPGTDTQYF
D: TRBD1; size: NA; V: TRBV28; J: TRBJ1-1; DNA: TGTGCCAGCAGTTTCCGACAGGGGATCACTGAAGCTTTCTTT; CDR3: CASSFRQGITEAFF
D: TRBD1; size: NA; V: TRBV28; J: TRBJ2-3; DNA: TGTGCCAGCAGTTTACCGGGACAGGGATTAGCAGATACGCAGTATTTT; CDR3: CASSLPGQGLADTQYF
D: NA; size: NA; V: TRBV28; J: TRBJ1-4; DNA: TGTGCCAGCAGTTTGGGTGGGCTCTCTAATGAAAAACTGTTTTTT; CDR3: CASSLGGLSNEKLFF
D: TRBD1; size: NA; V: TRBV29-1; J: TRBJ1-3; DNA: TGCAGCGCCTCGGACAGGGCCAGCTCTGGAAACACCATATATTTT; CDR3: CSASDRASSGNTIYF
D: TRBD1; size: once; V: TRBV19; J: TRBJ2-2; DNA: TGTGCCAGTGCGACAGGGCACACCGGGGAGCTGTTTTTT; CDR3: CASATGHTGELFF
D: TRBD1; size: NA; V: TRBV6-5; J: TRBJ2-7; DNA: TGTGCCAGCAGTTTGGGACAGAGCTCCTACGAGCAGTACTTC; CDR3: CASSLGQSSYEQYF
D: TRBD1; size: NA; V: TRBV28; J: TRBJ1-4; DNA: TGTGCCAGCAGTGCATCAGGGGGGTCTAATGAAAAACTGTTTTTT; CDR3: CASSASGGSNEKLFF
D: NA; size: NA; V: TRBV10-1; J: TRBJ1-5; DNA: TGCGCCAGCAGTGAGTCCGGGAGCAATCAGCCCCAGCATTTT; CDR3: CASSESGSNQPQHF
D: NA; size: NA; V: TRBV11-3; J: TRBJ1-1; DNA: TGTGCCAGCAGCTTGGGCCCGATCACTGAAGCTTTCTTT; CDR3: CASSLGPITEAFF
D: TRBD1; size: NA; V: TRBV9; J: TRBJ2-1; DNA: TGTGCCAGCAGCGCCGACGGGACAGGGGAGAATGAGCAGTTCTTC; CDR3: CASSADGTGENEQFF
D: TRBD1; size: NA; V: TRBV6-5; J: TRBJ1-1; DNA: TGTGCCAGCAGTTTCCCGGGACAGGCGAACACTGAAGCTTTCTTT; CDR3: CASSFPGQANTEAFF
D: NA; size: NA; V: TRBV9; J: TRBJ1-3; DNA: TGTGCCAGCAGTGACAGGACCTCTGGAAACACCATATATTTT; CDR3: CASSDRTSGNTIYF
D: NA; size: once; V: TRBV5-7; J: TRBJ2-7; DNA: TGTGCCAGCAGCTTGACAGGAAACTACGAGCAGTACTTC; CDR3: CASSLTGNYEQYF
D: TRBD1; size: NA; V: TRBV7-6; J: TRBJ2-6; DNA: TGTGCCAGCAGCTTAGCTTCCCCGGGACAGGGTACATCTGGGGCCAACGTCCTGACTTTC; CDR3: CASSLASPGQGTSGANVLTF
D: TRBD2; size: NA; V: TRBV29-1; J: TRBJ2-2; DNA: TGCAGCGCTCGGCCGGGGGGAGGGACCGGGGAGCTGTTTTTT; CDR3: CSARPGGGTGELFF
D: NA; size: NA; V: TRBV28; J: TRBJ1-6; DNA: TGTGCCAGCAGTTTATCTCCCAATGTTGCGGGGGGATCACCCCTCCACTTT; CDR3: CASSLSPNVAGGSPLHF
D: TRBD2; size: NA; V: TRBV19; J: TRBJ2-2; DNA: TGTGCCAGTCGTTCCGGGACTAGCCGAAACACCGGGGAGCTGTTTTTT; CDR3: CASRSGTSRNTGELFF
D: TRBD1; size: NA; V: TRBV15; J: TRBJ1-1; DNA: TGTGCCACCAGCAGAAAACAGGGGGCCGACACTGAAGCTTTCTTT; CDR3: CATSRKQGADTEAFF
D: NA; size: NA; V: TRBV28; J: TRBJ2-3; DNA: TGTGCCAGCAGTTACTTGAGGACAAAGCCGAGCACAGATACGCAGTATTTT; CDR3: CASSYLRTKPSTDTQYF
D: NA; size: NA; V: TRBV27; J: TRBJ2-1; DNA: TGTGCCAGCAGTTTTGGGCTAGCGTTCTACAATGAGCAGTTCTTC; CDR3: CASSFGLAFYNEQFF
D: TRBD2; size: NA; V: TRBV5-1; J: TRBJ2-1; DNA: TGCGCCAGCAGCCCCGGACAGGGACTAGCGGGAACGAACAATGAGCAGTTCTTC; CDR3: CASSPGQGLAGTNNEQFF
D: TRBD2; size: NA; V: TRBV7-2; J: TRBJ2-5; DNA: TGTGCCAGCACCCCAGCGGGGGAGACCCAGTACTTC; CDR3: CASTPAGETQYF
D: TRBD2; size: NA; V: TRBV7-2; J: TRBJ2-1; DNA: TGTGCCAGCAGCTTAGCGGGAGGGTACAATGAGCAGTTCTTC; CDR3: CASSLAGGYNEQFF